These T cell receptor beta chains were read from a single sample in a study of Ad26.COV2.S vaccination and SARS-CoV-2 variants. Sequencing used immunoSEQ multiplex PCR; TCRdb keeps in-frame clones, though not all of them. The table has approximately 460,000 clones, about nine tenths seen once. The sequencing here drew on peripheral blood, taken in a trial of Ad26.COV2.S vaccine versus placebo. Receptors originate from a person between 18 and 60 years old who received the Ad26.COV2.S COVID-19 vaccine or a placebo. Each CDR3 is given without its conserved first and last residue.

j_call v_call cdr3_aa
TRBJ2-2 TRBV28 ASSGWLAGELF
TRBJ1-2 TRBV5-6 ASSLAEPGYGYT
TRBJ1-2 TRBV2 ASRTGASGYT
TRBJ2-1 TRBV11-3 ASSSKPGLAGVTNEQF
TRBJ1-2 TRBV6-5 ASRTTLGANYGYT
TRBJ1-3 TRBV6-2/TRBV6-3 ASSYEGTSGNTIY
TRBJ2-2 TRBV7-6 ASGMGTGELF
TRBJ1-2 TRBV5-1 ASSSQGIAFGYT
TRBJ1-2 TRBV5-4 ASSPHPPRGGLNYGYT
TRBJ1-6 TRBV6-5 ASSYDGGYNSPLH
TRBJ1-5 TRBV30 AWSEVWGRQPQH
TRBJ2-3 TRBV6-1 ASSEYRGSTDTQY
TRBJ2-7 TRBV7-8 ASSPQGLGYEQY
TRBJ2-1 TRBV7-6 ASSPGLRTNYNEQF
TRBJ2-2 TRBV4-3 ASSGSSNTGELF
TRBJ1-6 TRBV7-6 ASSPGTPRGSPLH
TRBJ1-1 TRBV15 ATSRTGMGEAF
TRBJ1-3 TRBV7-9 ASSLGSGLSGNTIY
TRBJ2-1 TRBV6-1 ASSERASFYSYNEQF
TRBJ2-5 TRBV5-1 ASSNGTGGFWTQY
TRBJ1-1 TRBV7-8 ASRRQGGTEAF
TRBJ1-2 TRBV7-8 ASSFGTGVNYGYT
TRBJ1-1 TRBV20-1 SVSRGDTEAF
TRBJ1-2 TRBV11-2 ASSPRQGSIYGYT
TRBJ2-3 TRBV2 ASSLRGASTDTQY
TRBJ1-4 TRBV4-3 ASSHPSRSEKLF
TRBJ2-7 TRBV5-1 ASSGDRTYEQY
TRBJ1-3 TRBV28 ASSFIGQGPGNTIY
TRBJ2-7 TRBV7-2 ASSLGTSGRSPEQY
TRBJ2-7 TRBV5-8 ASSLEVGFTYEQY
TRBJ2-3 TRBV7-8 ASSLVFRGESLRTQY
TRBJ1-2 TRBV7-9 ASSSTVFYGYT
TRBJ2-7 TRBV5-4 ASSLGTTYEQY